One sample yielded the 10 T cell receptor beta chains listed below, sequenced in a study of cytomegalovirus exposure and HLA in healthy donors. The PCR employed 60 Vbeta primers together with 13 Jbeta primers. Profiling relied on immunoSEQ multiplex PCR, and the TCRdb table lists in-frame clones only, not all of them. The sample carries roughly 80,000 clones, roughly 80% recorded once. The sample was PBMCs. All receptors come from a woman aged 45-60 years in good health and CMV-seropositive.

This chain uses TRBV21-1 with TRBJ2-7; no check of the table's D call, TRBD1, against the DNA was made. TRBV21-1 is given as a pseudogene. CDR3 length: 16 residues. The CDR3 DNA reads TGTGCCAGCAGCAAAGGTCCCTGCCGACAGAGCTACGAGCAGTACTTC. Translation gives CASSKGPCRQSYEQYF.

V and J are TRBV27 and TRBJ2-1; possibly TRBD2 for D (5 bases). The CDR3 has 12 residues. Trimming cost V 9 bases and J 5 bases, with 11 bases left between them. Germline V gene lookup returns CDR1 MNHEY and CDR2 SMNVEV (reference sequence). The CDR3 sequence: CASREGNNEQFF. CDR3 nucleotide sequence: TGTGCCAGTCGGGAAGGAAACAATGAGCAGTTCTTC.

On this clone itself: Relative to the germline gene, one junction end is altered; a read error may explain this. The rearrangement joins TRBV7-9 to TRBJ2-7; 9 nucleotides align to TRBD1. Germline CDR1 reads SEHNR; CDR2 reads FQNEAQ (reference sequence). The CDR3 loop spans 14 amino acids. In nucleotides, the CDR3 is TGTTCCAGCAGCATAGGCCGGGACAGGGTCGAGCAGTACTTC. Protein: CSSSIGRDRVEQYF.

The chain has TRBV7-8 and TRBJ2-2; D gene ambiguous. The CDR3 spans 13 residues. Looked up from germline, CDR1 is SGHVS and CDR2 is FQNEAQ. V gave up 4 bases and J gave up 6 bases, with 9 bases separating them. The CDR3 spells CASSSPWPGELFF. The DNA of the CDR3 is TGTGCCAGCAGCTCCCCTTGGCCCGGGGAGCTGTTTTTT.

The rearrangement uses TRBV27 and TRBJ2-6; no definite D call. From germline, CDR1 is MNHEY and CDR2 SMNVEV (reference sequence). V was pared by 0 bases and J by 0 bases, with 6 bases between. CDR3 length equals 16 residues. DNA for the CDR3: TGTGCCAGCAGTTTATCCCCGGTCTCTGGGGCCAACGTCCTGACTTTC. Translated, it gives CASSLSPVSGANVLTF.

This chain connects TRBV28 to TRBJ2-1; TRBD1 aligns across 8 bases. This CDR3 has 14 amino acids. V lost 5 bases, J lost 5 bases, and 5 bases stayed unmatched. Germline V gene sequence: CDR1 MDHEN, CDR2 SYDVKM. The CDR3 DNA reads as TGTGCCAGCAGTCTGGACAGGGCTCACAATGAGCAGTTCTTC. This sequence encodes CASSLDRAHNEQFF.

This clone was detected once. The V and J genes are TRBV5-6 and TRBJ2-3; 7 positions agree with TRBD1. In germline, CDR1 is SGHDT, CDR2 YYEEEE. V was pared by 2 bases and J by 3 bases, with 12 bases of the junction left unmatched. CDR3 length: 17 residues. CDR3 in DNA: TGTGCCAGCAGCTTACTATTACCGACAGGGAATACAGATACGCAGTATTTT. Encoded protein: CASSLLLPTGNTDTQYF.

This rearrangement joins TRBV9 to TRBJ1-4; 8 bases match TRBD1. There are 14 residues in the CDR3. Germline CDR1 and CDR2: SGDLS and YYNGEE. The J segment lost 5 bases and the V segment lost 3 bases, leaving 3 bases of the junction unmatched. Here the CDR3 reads CASSARQGNEKLFF. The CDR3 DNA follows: TGTGCCAGCAGCGCACGACAGGGGAATGAAAAACTGTTTTTT. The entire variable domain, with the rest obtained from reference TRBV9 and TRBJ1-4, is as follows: DSGVTQTPKHLITATGQRVTLRCSPRSGDLSVYWYQQSLDQGLQFLIQYYNGEERAKGNILERFSAQQFPDLHSELNLSSLELGDSALYFCASSARQGNEKLFFGSGTQLSVL.

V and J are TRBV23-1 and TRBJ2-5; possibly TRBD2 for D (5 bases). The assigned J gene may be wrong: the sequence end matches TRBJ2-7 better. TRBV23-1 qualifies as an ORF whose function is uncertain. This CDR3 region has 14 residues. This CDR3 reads CASSPWRVAYEQYF. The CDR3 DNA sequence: TGCGCCAGCAGTCCGTGGCGGGTTGCCTACGAGCAGTACTTC.

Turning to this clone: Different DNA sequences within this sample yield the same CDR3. In DNA form, the CDR3 reads TGTGCCAGCAGCTTGGCTGGGACGGGGGCCTACGAGCAGTACTTC. This gives the protein CASSLAGTGAYEQYF. This chain uses TRBV5-6 with TRBJ2-7; TRBD2 might be the D (6 bases). This CDR3 comprises 15 residues. In germline, CDR1 is SGHDT, CDR2 YYEEEE. V gave up 0 bases and J gave up 2 bases, with 12 bases separating them.